These T cell receptor beta chains were read from a single sample in a study of post-analysis software for immune sequencing data. TCRdb reprocessed the PCR reads via MiXCR and lists one record per CDR3 protein. The sample holds roughly 800,000 distinct CDR3 sequences; around 27% are singletons and the top ten take about 0.5%. Sequenced: blood. Receptor source: a girl aged 5 to 17 with multiple sclerosis. CDR3s include the opening cysteine and the closing phenylalanine or tryptophan. The D gene is left open where the match is weak. Part of the rows lack a size; the others show once, few, many or a class for expanded clones.

16,TRBJ2-1,few,TRBD2,TRBV27,TGTGCCAGCAGAACCCCGAGCGGGAGGGCCTGGAATGAGCAGTTCTTC,CASRTPSGRAWNEQFF
13,TRBJ1-1,.,.,TRBV29-1,TGCAGCGTCGGTATCCGCAGGTCCACTGAAGCTTTCTTT,CSVGIRRSTEAFF
17,TRBJ2-7,few,TRBD2,TRBV4-3,TGCGCCAGCAGCCAAGTTCTGGGACTAGCGGGAGTCCACGAGCAGTACTTC,CASSQVLGLAGVHEQYF
15,TRBJ2-1,.,TRBD2,TRBV7-9,TGTGCCAGCAGCTCTCCGGGACTAGGATACAATGAGCAGTTCTTC,CASSSPGLGYNEQFF
14,TRBJ1-1,.,TRBD1,TRBV27,TGTGCCAGCAAGAGACAGGGGGAGGGCACTGAAGCTTTCTTT,CASKRQGEGTEAFF
13,TRBJ1-5,.,.,TRBV4-3,TGCGCCAGCAGCTCCAAATTGGATCAGCCCCAGCATTTT,CASSSKLDQPQHF
13,TRBJ1-2,.,TRBD1,TRBV20-1,TGCAGTGCTAGAGCAACAGGGGACTATGGCTACACCTTC,CSARATGDYGYTF
13,TRBJ1-2,.,.,TRBV12-3/TRBV12-4,TGTGCCAGCAGCCGGGACGGGCGCTATGGCTACACCTTC,CASSRDGRYGYTF
14,TRBJ2-5,.,.,TRBV21-1,TGTGCCAGCAGCAAAGCCGTTCCTCAAGAGACCCAGTACTTC,CASSKAVPQETQYF
17,TRBJ2-1,few,TRBD2,TRBV5-5,TGTGCCAGCAGCTTACTCAAGCGGGACCCTTTGGAGGATGAGCAGTTCTTC,CASSLLKRDPLEDEQFF
15,TRBJ2-5,.,.,TRBV29-1,TGCAGCGTTGAAGGTCACCAGGGAAACCAAGAGACCCAGTACTTC,CSVEGHQGNQETQYF
15,TRBJ2-1,.,.,TRBV4-2,TGTGCCAGCAGCCAAGATAAGCTCAGCAACAATGAGCAGTTCTTC,CASSQDKLSNNEQFF
13,TRBJ2-2,.,.,TRBV6-4,TGTGCCAGCAGTGACGGGGGCACCGGGGAGCTGTTTTTT,CASSDGGTGELFF
12,TRBJ2-7,few,TRBD2,TRBV6-2/TRBV6-3,TGTGCCAGCGCAGCGGGAAGTTACGAGCAGTACTTC,CASAAGSYEQYF
15,TRBJ1-2,few,.,TRBV2,TGTGCCAGCAGGGCCCCCTTGGTCTCTAACTATGGCTACACCTTC,CASRAPLVSNYGYTF
15,TRBJ2-3,.,TRBD2,TRBV20-1,TGCAGTGCTAGAGGACCGGGACTAGGAACAGATACGCAGTATTTT,CSARGPGLGTDTQYF